This is a list of T cell receptor beta chains from one sample in a study of cytomegalovirus exposure and HLA in healthy donors. The data were produced by immunoSEQ multiplex PCR, yet TCRdb's version contains in-frame clones alone and is incomplete. The sample gives 84,000 or so clones, roughly 80% of which show up once; roughly 2% is in the top ten. Material for sequencing was PBMCs. The receptor set was obtained from a boy aged 10-17 years in good health and CMV-seronegative. Both conserved end residues are part of each CDR3. Each record gives: V gene, J gene, D gene, clone size, CDR3 DNA, CDR3 protein. D genes are given only for firm matches. For some rows the clone size is stated as once, few or many, or as a class when expanded; others skip it.

V: TRBV7-9
J: TRBJ1-1
D: NA
size: NA
DNA: TGTGCCAGCAGAGCCGGAGGACCGTTGACTGAAGCTTTCTTT
CDR3: CASRAGGPLTEAFF

V: TRBV23-1
J: TRBJ2-1
D: NA
size: few
DNA: TGCGCCAGCAGTCTACGGTGGGAGACAAACAATGAGCAGTTCTTC
CDR3: CASSLRWETNNEQFF

V: TRBV7-7
J: TRBJ2-5
D: TRBD2
size: NA
DNA: TGTGCCAGCAGCCGGGTCGGGGGGCAAGAGACCCAGTACTTC
CDR3: CASSRVGGQETQYF

V: TRBV5-4
J: TRBJ1-2
D: TRBD1
size: few
DNA: TGTGCCAGCAGCTCTGGGACAGCGCCATCCTATGGCTACACCTTC
CDR3: CASSSGTAPSYGYTF

V: TRBV4-3
J: TRBJ2-1
D: TRBD2
size: NA
DNA: TGCGCCAGCAGCCAAGGGGGACTAGCGCGGCCTAATGAGCAGTTCTTC
CDR3: CASSQGGLARPNEQFF

V: TRBV6-5
J: TRBJ2-1
D: TRBD2
size: few
DNA: TGTGCCAGCAGTTCGGGACTAGCGGGGGTCTACAATGAGCAGTTCTTC
CDR3: CASSSGLAGVYNEQFF

V: TRBV9
J: TRBJ1-4
D: NA
size: NA
DNA: TGTGCCAGCAGCGACCGATCGACAGGAAATGAAAAACTGTTTTTT
CDR3: CASSDRSTGNEKLFF

V: TRBV30
J: TRBJ2-3
D: TRBD2
size: NA
DNA: TGTGCCTGGAGGGGGAGGGCCCGGGGCACAGATACGCAGTATTTT
CDR3: CAWRGRARGTDTQYF

V: TRBV4-3
J: TRBJ1-2
D: TRBD1
size: NA
DNA: TGCGCCAGCAGCCCGCGGGACAGGAATGGCTACACCTTC
CDR3: CASSPRDRNGYTF

V: TRBV7-2
J: TRBJ2-3
D: NA
size: NA
DNA: TGTGCCAGCAGCCAGAAGGCCCTACGGGGCACAGATACGCAGTATTTT
CDR3: CASSQKALRGTDTQYF

V: TRBV28
J: TRBJ1-5
D: TRBD1
size: NA
DNA: TGTGCCAGCAGTCCTCGGGACAGGGTGAATCAGCCCCAGCATTTT
CDR3: CASSPRDRVNQPQHF

V: TRBV7-9
J: TRBJ1-1
D: TRBD1
size: NA
DNA: TGTGCCAGCAGCCCCTACGACAGGGAAACTGAAGCTTTCTTT
CDR3: CASSPYDRETEAFF

V: TRBV25-1
J: TRBJ2-5
D: NA
size: once
DNA: TGTGCCAGCGCGGTGGTGTACCAAGAGACCCAGTACTTC
CDR3: CASAVVYQETQYF

V: TRBV7-2
J: TRBJ2-7
D: NA
size: few
DNA: TGTGCCAGCAGCCCCCAGACAGGAGCTTCCTACGAGCAGTACTTC
CDR3: CASSPQTGASYEQYF

V: TRBV2
J: TRBJ2-2
D: NA
size: NA
DNA: TGTGCCAGCCTCGACACCGGGGAGCTGTTTTTT
CDR3: CASLDTGELFF

V: TRBV27
J: TRBJ2-7
D: NA
size: NA
DNA: TGTGCCAGCAGTTACAGGGAGGGCAACGAGCAGTACTTC
CDR3: CASSYREGNEQYF

V: TRBV18
J: TRBJ2-7
D: TRBD1
size: NA
DNA: TGTGCCAGCTCACTGAGACAGGGATCCTACGAGCAGTACTTC
CDR3: CASSLRQGSYEQYF

V: TRBV6-5
J: TRBJ2-7
D: TRBD1
size: NA
DNA: TGTGCCAGCAGGGCACAGGGGGCAGGACACGAGCAGTACTTC
CDR3: CASRAQGAGHEQYF

V: TRBV29-1
J: TRBJ1-2
D: NA
size: NA
DNA: TGCAGCGTTCTGGGAGAGGGCGGCTACACCTTC
CDR3: CSVLGEGGYTF

V: TRBV5-4
J: TRBJ2-3
D: NA
size: NA
DNA: TGTGCCAGCAGCGGCGGGGCAAATACGCAGTATTTT
CDR3: CASSGGANTQYF

V: TRBV6-5
J: TRBJ1-1
D: NA
size: NA
DNA: TGTGCCAGCAGTTACGATCGAGGTGCGAACACTGAAGCTTTCTTT
CDR3: CASSYDRGANTEAFF

V: TRBV28
J: TRBJ2-1
D: NA
size: few
DNA: TGTGCCAGCAGCCGTACAGGAGCCTACAATGAGCAGTTCTTC
CDR3: CASSRTGAYNEQFF

V: TRBV27
J: TRBJ1-2
D: TRBD1
size: NA
DNA: TGTGCCAGCAGCCCGGACAGGGTCTACTATGGCTACACCTTC
CDR3: CASSPDRVYYGYTF

V: TRBV7-9
J: TRBJ2-3
D: TRBD2
size: NA
DNA: TGTGCCAGCAGCTTAGCAGCTAGCGGGGTCACAGATACGCAGTATTTT
CDR3: CASSLAASGVTDTQYF

V: TRBV7-9
J: TRBJ2-7
D: NA
size: few
DNA: TGTGCCAGCAGCCGGACGACAGGCACCTACGAGCAGTACTTC
CDR3: CASSRTTGTYEQYF

V: TRBV25-1
J: TRBJ1-6
D: NA
size: NA
DNA: TGTGCCAGCACCTTAGGAGGCAATTCACCCCTCCACTTT
CDR3: CASTLGGNSPLHF

V: TRBV30
J: TRBJ1-1
D: TRBD1
size: NA
DNA: TGTGCCTGGCTTAGGGACAGGGTAACTGAAGCTTTCTTT
CDR3: CAWLRDRVTEAFF

V: TRBV2
J: TRBJ1-1
D: TRBD1
size: NA
DNA: TGTGCCAGCAGTGCCAGGCGCGTCGACAGGGAGAGTACTGAAGCTTTCTTT
CDR3: CASSARRVDRESTEAFF

V: TRBV5-1
J: TRBJ1-1
D: NA
size: NA
DNA: TGCGCCAGCAGCTTGGTGGCAGGGGTTAAGATGAACACTGAAGCTTTCTTT
CDR3: CASSLVAGVKMNTEAFF

V: TRBV28
J: TRBJ2-7
D: NA
size: NA
DNA: TGTGCCAGCAGAGGAGGTACGTCGAGCTCCTACGAGCAGTACTTC
CDR3: CASRGGTSSSYEQYF

V: TRBV7-8
J: TRBJ1-1
D: NA
size: NA
DNA: TGTGCCAGCAGCCAAACCCAGGGGAAGAACACTGAAGCTTTCTTT
CDR3: CASSQTQGKNTEAFF

V: TRBV30
J: TRBJ1-1
D: NA
size: few
DNA: TGTGCTTTGGGAGTTACCACTGAAGCTTTCTTT
CDR3: CALGVTTEAFF

V: TRBV9
J: TRBJ2-1
D: TRBD1
size: NA
DNA: TGTGCCAGCAGCGTTGACAGGGGTCAGTACAATGAGCAGTTCTTC
CDR3: CASSVDRGQYNEQFF

V: TRBV14
J: TRBJ2-7
D: TRBD2
size: NA
DNA: TGTGCCAGCAGCCAAGTTCGCGGGAGCGTAGGCGAGCAGTACTTC
CDR3: CASSQVRGSVGEQYF

V: TRBV7-8
J: TRBJ1-6
D: NA
size: NA
DNA: TGTGCCAGCAGCTTACTTGGCAGTTCCTATAATTCACCCCTCCACTTT
CDR3: CASSLLGSSYNSPLHF

V: TRBV7-9
J: TRBJ2-7
D: NA
size: NA
DNA: TGTGCCAGCAGCTTAGTAGGGGTCGAGCAGTACTTC
CDR3: CASSLVGVEQYF

V: TRBV9
J: TRBJ1-1
D: NA
size: NA
DNA: TGTGCCAGCAGCGTAGGGTCAGGGGATGTGAACACTGAAGCTTTCTTT
CDR3: CASSVGSGDVNTEAFF

V: TRBV28
J: TRBJ1-5
D: TRBD1
size: NA
DNA: TGTGCCAGCAGTTTAGGACAGGGTAGCAATCAGCCCCAGCATTTT
CDR3: CASSLGQGSNQPQHF